This T cell receptor (beta chain) was documented in a study of cytomegalovirus exposure and HLA in healthy donors. In regard to this clone: Its antigen is undetermined.

With 60 Vbeta and 13 Jbeta primers, the PCR was carried out. Assay: immunoSEQ multiplex PCR; the TCRdb copy retains only in-frame clones and omits some. The sample has approximately 140,000 clones; more than 80% are singletons. Germline V lookup: CDR1 SEHNR, CDR2 FQNEAQ (reference sequence). With 5 bases removed from V and 3 bases from J, the gap between germline ends came to 13 bases. The CDR3 has 14 residues. Overall study findings and caveats: TCR beta V- and J-gene trimming was later associated with a missense DCLRE1C variant. Immune exposure information available was restricted to CMV serostatus. Judged likely to be a sequencing artifact was a cluster of highly shared sequence variants.

The TCR comes from a woman in her 40s in good health and CMV-seropositive. The genes are TRBV7-9 and TRBJ2-5; D possibly corresponds to TRBD1 (6 bases). Input material: PBMCs. The DNA for the CDR3 is TGTGCCAGCAGCAGTTGGACAGCGGAAGAGACCCAGTACTTC. The encoded protein is CASSSWTAEETQYF.